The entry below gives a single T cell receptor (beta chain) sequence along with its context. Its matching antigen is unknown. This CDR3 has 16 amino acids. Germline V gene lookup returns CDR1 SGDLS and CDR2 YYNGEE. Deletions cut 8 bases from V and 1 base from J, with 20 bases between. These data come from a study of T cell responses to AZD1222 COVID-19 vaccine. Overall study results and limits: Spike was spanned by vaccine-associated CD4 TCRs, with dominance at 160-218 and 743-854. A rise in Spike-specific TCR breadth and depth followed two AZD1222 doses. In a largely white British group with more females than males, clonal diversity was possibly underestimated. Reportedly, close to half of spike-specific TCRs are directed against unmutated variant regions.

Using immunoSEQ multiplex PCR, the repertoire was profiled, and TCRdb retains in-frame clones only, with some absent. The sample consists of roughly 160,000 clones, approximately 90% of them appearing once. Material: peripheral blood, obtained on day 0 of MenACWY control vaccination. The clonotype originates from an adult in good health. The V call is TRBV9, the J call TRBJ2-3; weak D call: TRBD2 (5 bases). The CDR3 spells CASTGLDHGGTDTQYF. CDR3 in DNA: TGTGCCAGTACCGGTCTCGACCACGGGGGCACAGATACGCAGTATTTT.